Below are 7 T cell receptor beta chains sequenced from a single sample in a study of cytomegalovirus exposure and HLA in healthy donors. Only in-frame clones appear in the TCRdb table, and some are missing; sequencing was by immunoSEQ multiplex PCR. The table records 150,000 to 200,000 clones, approximately 86% of them present only once. The sequenced sample was PBMCs. These receptors were collected from a young man in good health and CMV-seropositive.

CDR3 nucleotides: TGTGCCAGCAGCGTAGCCCGGGACAGTCTGAACACTGAAGCTTTCTTT. Its protein is CASSVARDSLNTEAFF. This sequence joins TRBV9 and TRBJ1-1; TRBD1 agrees at 7 bases. The CDR3 has 16 residues. Germline V CDR1 and CDR2: SGDLS, YYNGEE. J was trimmed by 0 bases and V by 0 bases; bases with no gene match: 5.

The chain joins TRBV2 to TRBJ2-2, with TRBD1 identical over 8 bases. Trimming at V came to 9 bases and at J to 1 base, leaving 4 bases not matched to a gene. Per the germline V gene, CDR1 is SNHLY and CDR2 is FYNNEI. This CDR3 spans 14 amino acids. The CDR3 DNA is TGTGCCAGTATGGACAGGGTGAACACCGGGGAGCTGTTTTTT. Its translation: CASMDRVNTGELFF.

Regarding this clone: Other nucleotide sequences in the sample specify the same CDR3. The rearrangement uses TRBV6-5 and TRBJ2-5; unclear D gene. The CDR3 runs to 13 residues. Germline CDR1 MNHEY, CDR2 SVGAGI. V was trimmed by 0 bases and J by 5 bases, leaving 7 bases between them. The CDR3 nucleotides read TGTGCCAGCAGTTACTCGGGCTGGGAGACCCAGTACTTC. It codes for CASSYSGWETQYF.

This clone was detected only once. The rearrangement uses TRBV4-3 and TRBJ2-1; unclear D gene. Germline CDR1 LGHNA, CDR2 YSLEER. With 2 bases removed from V and 0 bases from J, the gap between germline ends came to 5 bases. The CDR3 sequence is 14 residues long. CDR3 loop: CASSQSSSYNEQFF. The CDR3 DNA is TGCGCCAGCAGCCAATCCAGCTCCTACAATGAGCAGTTCTTC.

The rearrangement joins TRBV7-9 to TRBJ1-2; D is uncertain. V was cut by 5 bases and J by 8 bases, with 18 bases left in between. The CDR3 has 14 amino acids. Germline assignment: CDR1 SEHNR and CDR2 FQNEAQ (reference sequence). As DNA, the CDR3 is TGTGCCAGCAGCCTCGGGTTGACGAAAGAAGGCTACACCTTC. Encoded protein: CASSLGLTKEGYTF. Drawing the rest from reference TRBV7-9 and TRBJ1-2, the complete variable domain is DTGVSQNPRHKITKRGQNVTFRCDPISEHNRLYWYRQTLGQGPEFLTYFQNEAQLEKSRLLSDRFSAERPKGSFSTLEIQRTEQGDSAMYLCASSLGLTKEGYTFGSGTRLTVV.

This clone was recorded a few times. This chain uses TRBV7-2 with TRBJ2-7, with a tentative D call TRBD1 (6 bases). Trimming removed 0 bases from V and 3 bases from J, with 15 bases in between. The germline V gene encodes CDR1 SGHTA and CDR2 FQGNSA. The length of the CDR3 is 16 residues. The CDR3 sequence is CASSLAFGTPVYEQYF. As DNA, the CDR3 is TGTGCCAGCAGCTTAGCTTTTGGGACACCCGTCTACGAGCAGTACTTC.

This chain joins TRBV6-5 and TRBJ2-5, with D possibly matching TRBD1 (5 bases). Germline lookup yields CDR1 MNHEY and CDR2 SVGAGI. This CDR3 spans 14 amino acids. The ends were cut back, 0 bases at V and 5 bases at J, with 10 bases in the middle. Here the CDR3 DNA reads TGTGCCAGCAGTTACTCCAGGGTAGGGGAGACCCAGTACTTC. Encoded protein: CASSYSRVGETQYF.